This T cell receptor (beta chain) was recovered during a study of T cell responses to AZD1222 COVID-19 vaccine. Doses given second, at about 4 or about 12 weeks, were pooled. This CDR3 has 12 residues. Germline CDR1 and CDR2: SGHTA and FQGTGA. V dropped 3 bases and J dropped 2 bases, with 4 bases sitting between them. To note about this clone: Its antigen is still unknown.

Broader study findings: After the peak T cell response, and only then, were repertoires sampled. Regions 160-218 and 743-854 dominated among vaccine-associated CD4 TCRs spanning spike.

This table comes from immunoSEQ multiplex PCR, and its TCRdb copy is limited to in-frame clones, with some not included. The sample lists 150,000 to 200,000 clones; more than 75% were seen once. This specimen was peripheral blood, taken 28 days after the second AZD1222 dose. This clonotype was sampled from an adult who received the AZD1222 COVID-19 vaccine. V gene TRBV7-3 combines with J gene TRBJ1-1; D is unresolved. The CDR3, as DNA: TGTGCCAGCAGCTTTCATAACACTGAAGCTTTCTTT. Its translation: CASSFHNTEAFF.